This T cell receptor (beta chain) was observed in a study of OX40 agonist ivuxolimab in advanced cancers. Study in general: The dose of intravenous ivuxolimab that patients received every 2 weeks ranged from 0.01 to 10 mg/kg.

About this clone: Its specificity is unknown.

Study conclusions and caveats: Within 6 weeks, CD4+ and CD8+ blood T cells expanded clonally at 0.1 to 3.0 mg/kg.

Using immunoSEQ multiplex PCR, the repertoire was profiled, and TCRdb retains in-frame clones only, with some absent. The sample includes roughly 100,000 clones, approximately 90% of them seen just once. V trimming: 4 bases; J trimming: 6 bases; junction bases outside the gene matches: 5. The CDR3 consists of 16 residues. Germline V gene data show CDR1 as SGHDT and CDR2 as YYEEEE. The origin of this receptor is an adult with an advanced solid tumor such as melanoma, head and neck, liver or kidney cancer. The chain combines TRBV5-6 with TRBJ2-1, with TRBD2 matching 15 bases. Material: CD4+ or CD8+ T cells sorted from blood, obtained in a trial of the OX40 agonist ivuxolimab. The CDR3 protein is CASSPRTSGRVNEQFF. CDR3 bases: TGTGCCAGCAGCCCCCGGACTAGCGGGAGGGTCAATGAGCAGTTCTTC.